The 15 T cell receptor beta chains below all came from one sample that was sequenced in a study of tumor-infiltrating lymphocytes in primary liver carcinoma. The researchers obtained blood RNA from unsorted whole blood and also extracted germline DNA. Starting material of 500 ng total RNA yielded TCR beta cDNA via a constant-region primer. The TCR beta library was amplified through three nested multiplex PCR rounds in a modified ARM-PCR procedure. Amplification in the first two PCR rounds was performed using TRBV1-TRBV30 forward primers and a C-beta reverse primer for approximately 10 cycles each. TCRdb reanalysed the multiplex PCR reads using MiXCR and keeps one entry per CDR3 protein. The sample lists about 200,000 distinct CDR3 sequences, less than 70% occurring once. Material: peripheral blood. All receptors derive from a woman in her sixties with primary liver carcinoma and hepatitis B virus infection.

J is TRBJ2-7 and V is TRBV11-2; D is ambiguous. This CDR3 has 15 residues. The germline CDR1 and CDR2 sequences are SGHAT and FQNNGV. Trimming took off 6 bases at V and 2 bases at J, with 17 bases between the two ends. CDR3 sequence: CASRFIGSGPYEQYF. The CDR3 coding sequence is TGTGCCAGCAGATTCATTGGCAGTGGCCCCTACGAGCAGTACTTC.

Note on this clonotype: The junction does not match germline at one end; this may be a read error. This chain links TRBV6-1 with TRBJ2-7; D possibly corresponds to TRBD2 (5 bases). CDR1 is MNHNS, CDR2 SASEGT, per germline. This CDR3 is 15 amino acids long. The DNA of the CDR3 is TGTACCAGCATCCAAGTCGGAGGCGGACCCTACGAGCAGTACTTC. Translated, it gives CTSIQVGGGPYEQYF.

This clonotype came up many times. V gene TRBV14 combines with J gene TRBJ1-1, with D uncertain. CDR1 is SGHDN and CDR2 is FVKESK in the germline V gene. The CDR3 runs 11 residues. V was clipped by 1 base and J by 9 bases, with 6 bases between them. The DNA for the CDR3 is TGTGCCAGCAGCCAAGCGGGGAAAGCTTTCTTT. Residues: CASSQAGKAFF.

Points on this clonotype: Being one base from a much bigger clone, this may be a read error. No conserved phenylalanine or tryptophan is present at the end of the CDR3, so a read error is the likely explanation. The V gene is TRBV29-1, the J gene TRBJ1-1, with TRBD1 matching 8 bases. The V gene end was trimmed by 4 bases and the J gene end by 3 bases; junction bases not matched to a gene: 1. The germline CDR1 and CDR2 sequences are SQVTM and ANQGSEA. CDR3 length: 12 amino acids. The CDR3 protein is CSVVDRDTEAFS. The CDR3, as DNA: TGCAGCGTTGTGGACAGGGACACTGAAGCTTTCTCT.

Points on this clonotype: The missing conserved phenylalanine or tryptophan at the end of this CDR3 makes a read error likely. The rearrangement links TRBV5-1 to TRBJ1-5; 7 bases match TRBD1. This CDR3 is 14 amino acids long. J lost 9 bases, V lost 4 bases, and 10 bases had no gene match. Germline V CDR1 and CDR2: SGHRS, YFSETQ. In nucleotides, the CDR3 is TGCGCCAGCAGCCCTACGACAGGGTTTCCGCCCCAGCATTCT. Protein product: CASSPTTGFPPQHS.

In its sample, this clonotype was seen many times. The rearrangement uses TRBV10-1 and TRBJ2-1; D is perhaps TRBD1 (6 bases). This CDR3 has 16 residues. V dropped 7 bases and J dropped 0 bases, with 16 bases sitting between them. Germline lookup yields CDR1 WNHNN and CDR2 SYGVQD (reference sequence). Here the CDR3 reads CASKTYRARSYNEQFF. The CDR3 nucleotides read TGCGCCAGCAAAACCTACAGGGCCCGCTCCTACAATGAGCAGTTCTTC.

This clonotype has a count of ten or more. In DNA, the CDR3 is TGTGCCAGCAGCCAAGCGCTGGGTCGGGCCAAAAACATTCAGTACTTC. This gives the protein CASSQALGRAKNIQYF. The genes are TRBV14 and TRBJ2-4; D uncertain. Germline CDR1 SGHDN, CDR2 FVKESK. Trimming pared 1 base from V and 1 base from J, leaving 11 bases between. The CDR3 runs 16 residues.

This clonotype was picked up one time. A read error may be the cause here, since a much bigger clone is one base away. The chain has TRBV12-3 or TRBV12-4 and TRBJ1-2; D might be TRBD1 (6 bases). The CDR3 has 13 residues. CDR3 in DNA: TGTGGCAGCACCACAGGGTCCAACTATGGCTACACCTTC. This codes for CGSTTGSNYGYTF.

Comment on this clonotype: The junction differs from germline at one of its ends, possibly a read error. This chain joins TRBV11-2 and TRBJ2-7, with D perhaps assigned TRBD1 or TRBD2 (5 bases each). The CDR3 has 17 amino acids. Germline-derived CDR1 and CDR2 are SGHAT and FQNNGV. CDR3 residues: CASSPAEGRVGNYEQHF. CDR3 DNA: TGTGCCAGCAGCCCCGCAGAGGGCAGGGTGGGGAACTACGAGCAGCACTTC.

As to this clonotype: Being one base from a much bigger clone, this may be a read error. The chain has TRBV6-4 and TRBJ2-1; 13 nucleotides align to TRBD2. The V gene end was trimmed by 3 bases and the J gene end by 6 bases; junction bases not matched to a gene: 5. This CDR3 spans 16 amino acids. Per germline, CDR1 MRHNA and CDR2 SNTAGT. CDR3 nucleotides: TGTGCCAGCAGTGAAAGAGGACTAGCGGGAGCCAATGAGCAGTTCTTC. It translates to CASSERGLAGANEQFF.

In this sample, this clonotype turned up many times. V is TRBV11-3 and J is TRBJ1-1; no definite D call. Germline loops: CDR1 SGHNT, CDR2 YENEEA. Between the trimmed V and J ends, which lost 5 bases and 5 bases, there was a span of 12 bases. This CDR3 has 13 residues. The CDR3: CASSTLQRTEAFF. CDR3 DNA sequence: TGTGCCAGCAGCACCCTCCAGCGAACTGAAGCTTTCTTT.

Comments on this clonotype: A much larger clonotype is one base distant, so this may be a read error. The rearrangement joins TRBV28 to TRBJ2-7; D unresolved. Germline-derived CDR1 and CDR2 are MDHEN and SYDVKM. CDR3 length: 11 residues. Trimming took 7 bases from V and 6 from J, leaving 10 bases between them. Here the CDR3 reads CASTTQREQYF. For the CDR3, the DNA is TGTGCCAGCACTACTCAGCGCGAGCAGTACTTC.

With regard to this clonotype: With a much larger clone just one base away, this may be a read error. This chain links TRBV6-2 or TRBV6-3 with TRBJ1-1; D gene unclear. The CDR3 covers 14 residues. The germline CDR1 and CDR2 sequences are MNHEY and SVGEGT. With 8 bases removed from V and 0 bases from J, the gap between germline ends came to 13 bases. CDR3 loop: CASAPDNLNTEAFF. CDR3 sequence (DNA): TGTGCCAGCGCCCCAGATAACCTGAACACTGAAGCTTTCTTT.

A note on this clonotype: A much larger clone lies one base from this, so it may be a read error. The chain combines TRBV6-5 with TRBJ1-2; D perhaps matches TRBD1 (6 bases). The CDR3 consists of 14 residues. Germline V lookup: CDR1 MNHEY, CDR2 SVGAGI. The CDR3, as DNA: TGTGACAGCAGTTACACAACACAGGGCCGGGGCTACACCTTC. Residues: CDSSYTTQGRGYTF.

This clonotype has at least ten counts. In DNA, the CDR3 is TGTGCCAGCAGTGAAGTGAGGGGCTATGAGCAGTTCTTC. Its protein product is CASSEVRGYEQFF. V is TRBV6-1 and J is TRBJ2-1, with D possibly being TRBD1 or TRBD2 (5 bases each). V was shortened by 1 base and J by 8 bases, with 9 bases between the two germline ends. The CDR3 contains 13 residues. CDR1 is MNHNS, CDR2 SASEGT, per germline.